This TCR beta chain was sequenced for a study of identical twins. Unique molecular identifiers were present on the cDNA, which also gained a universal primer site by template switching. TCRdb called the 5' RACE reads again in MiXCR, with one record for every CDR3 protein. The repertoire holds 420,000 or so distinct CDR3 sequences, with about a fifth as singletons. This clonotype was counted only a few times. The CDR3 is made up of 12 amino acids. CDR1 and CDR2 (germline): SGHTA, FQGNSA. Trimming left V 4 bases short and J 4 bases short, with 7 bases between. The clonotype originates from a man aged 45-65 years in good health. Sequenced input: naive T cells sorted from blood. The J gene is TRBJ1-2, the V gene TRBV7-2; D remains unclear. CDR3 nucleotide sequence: TGTGCCAGCAGCTCAGACATCTATGGCTACACCTTC. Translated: CASSSDIYGYTF.